One and the same sample provided the 22 T cell receptor beta chains below, sequenced in a study of T-cell reconstitution after alpha-beta-depleted transplantation in children. As it was prepared, the TCRbeta library received unique molecular identifiers. In TCRdb, the PCR reads were re-called with MiXCR into one record per CDR3 protein. There are about 350,000 distinct CDR3 sequences in the sample; approximately 12% occur only once, and approximately 4.2% lies in the top ten. This material consisted of PBMCs, taken from the stem cell graft. These receptors were taken from a human donor who donated a stem cell graft to a child with Fanconi anemia.

This clonotype was seen more than once but under ten times. The V call is TRBV20-1, the J call TRBJ1-1; D unresolved. The CDR3 extends over 14 amino acids. Per germline, CDR1 DFQATT and CDR2 SNEGSKA (reference sequence). V was clipped by 5 bases and J by 0 bases, with 13 bases between them. CDR3 sequence: CSARLGRLNTEAFF. The CDR3 nucleotides are TGCAGTGCTCGCCTAGGGAGACTGAACACTGAAGCTTTCTTT.

V usage is TRBV18 and J usage is TRBJ1-6; D possibly corresponds to TRBD1 (5 bases). Between the trimmed V and J ends, which lost 2 bases and 9 bases, there was a span of 14 bases. This CDR3 is 15 amino acids long. Looked up from germline, CDR1 is KGHSH and CDR2 is LQKENI. The CDR3 nucleotides are TGTGCCAGCTCACCAGGCGGGGGGACTAGTTCACCCCTCCACTTT. Protein product: CASSPGGGTSSPLHF.

This clonotype came up many times. This chain connects TRBV20-1 to TRBJ2-3; the D is unclear. CDR1 is DFQATT and CDR2 is SNEGSKA in the germline V gene (reference sequence). This CDR3 is 11 amino acids long. V was pared by 5 bases and J by 5 bases, with 8 bases between. The CDR3 DNA reads as TGCAGTGCTCCTTGGCGAGATACGCAGTATTTT. It is translated as CSAPWRDTQYF.

This clonotype was picked up many times. V usage is TRBV5-6 and J usage is TRBJ2-7; a weak D match, TRBD1 (6 bases). The length of the CDR3 is 14 residues. Germline V lookup: CDR1 SGHDT, CDR2 YYEEEE. The V and J ends lost 4 bases and 6 bases respectively, with 17 bases between them. Here the CDR3 DNA reads TGTGCCAGCAGCCAGTACAGGGTATTATCCGAGCAGTACGTC. Amino acids: CASSQYRVLSEQYV.

This clonotype was seen at least ten times. This sequence joins TRBV12-3 or TRBV12-4 and TRBJ2-1, with TRBD2 as a possible D gene (6 bases). There are 16 residues in the CDR3. V was trimmed by 4 bases and J by 7 bases, leaving 20 bases between them. The DNA of the CDR3 is TGTGCCAGCAGTTCCACCCAACCGGGGGATTGGAATGAGCAGTTCTTC. Its protein product is CASSSTQPGDWNEQFF.

This clonotype was observed at least ten times. The chain carries TRBV24-1 and TRBJ2-5, with D perhaps assigned TRBD1 or TRBD2 (7 bases each). In germline, CDR1 is KGHDR, CDR2 SFDVKD. V lost 4 bases and J lost 2, with 16 bases in between. The CDR3 contains 16 residues. The CDR3 region is CATSEPPGGVQETQYF. The CDR3 coding sequence is TGTGCCACCAGTGAACCTCCAGGGGGGGTTCAAGAGACCCAGTACTTC.

The gene calls are TRBV10-2 and TRBJ2-2; tentatively, D is TRBD1 (5 bases). The CDR3 sequence is 14 residues long. The germline CDR1 and CDR2 sequences are WSHSY and SAAADI. Trimming left V 7 bases short and J 1 base short, with 10 bases between. This CDR3 is CASKTDRNTGELFF. CDR3 nucleotides: TGCGCCAGCAAGACCGACAGGAACACCGGGGAGCTGTTTTTT.

This clonotype was found many times. In nucleotides, the CDR3 is TGTGCCAGCAGCTGGAGTGGGCATGAGCAGTTCTTC. As protein: CASSWSGHEQFF. This chain joins TRBV11-2 and TRBJ2-1; D uncertain. The CDR3 is 12 residues long. Germline CDR1 reads SGHAT; CDR2 reads FQNNGV. V was trimmed by 4 bases and J by 8 bases, leaving 9 bases between them.

This clonotype was seen a few times. The rearrangement links TRBV20-1 to TRBJ2-5; the match to TRBD1 covers 7 bases. Germline V gene sequence: CDR1 DFQATT, CDR2 SNEGSKA (reference sequence). The CDR3 runs to 16 residues. V dropped 2 bases and J dropped 3; count of bases not matched to a gene: 12. The CDR3 DNA is TGCAGTGCTAGACCTCCCCGGGACAGATCGAAAGAGACCCAGTACTTC. Translated, it gives CSARPPRDRSKETQYF.

This clonotype has at least ten counts. The chain carries TRBV6-5 and TRBJ1-1, with D possibly matching TRBD1 (6 bases). V lost 1 base and J 1 base, leaving 10 bases between the germline ends. This CDR3 comprises 15 residues. The germline V gene has CDR1 MNHEY and CDR2 SVGAGI. CDR3 DNA: TGTGCCAGCAGTTACTACCAGACAGGGAACACTGAAGCTTTCTTT. Its protein product is CASSYYQTGNTEAFF.

Many counts were recorded for this clonotype. V gene TRBV15 combines with J gene TRBJ1-1; maybe TRBD1 (6 bases). The CDR3 sequence is 13 residues long. Trimming left V 8 bases short and J 0 bases short, with 10 bases between. Germline values: CDR1 LNHNV, CDR2 YYDKDF (reference sequence). As DNA, the CDR3 is TGTGCCACCTCCGGACAGATGAACACTGAAGCTTTCTTT. This gives the protein CATSGQMNTEAFF.

This clonotype came up many times. This chain uses TRBV5-5 with TRBJ2-1; D may be TRBD2 (5 bases). Trimming stripped 1 base from V and 7 bases from J, with 9 bases between. The germline V gene encodes CDR1 SGHKS and CDR2 YYEKEE (reference sequence). The CDR3 runs to 13 residues. Here the CDR3 reads CASSLLRANEQFF. CDR3 bases: TGTGCCAGCAGCTTGTTGCGGGCTAATGAGCAGTTCTTC.

This sequence joins TRBV5-6 and TRBJ2-2, with 8 bases fitting TRBD1. Germline V gene data show CDR1 as SGHDT and CDR2 as YYEEEE. V lost 3 bases to trimming and J lost 8 bases; unmatched junction nucleotides: 9. The CDR3 is 15 residues long. The CDR3 bases are TGTGCCAGCAGCTCGCTCAGGGGGCTGTGGGGGGAGCTGTTTTTT. It specifies CASSSLRGLWGELFF.

This clonotype was seen a few times. As DNA, the CDR3 is TGCAGCGCGGGGGGGGCCACCACAGATACGCAGTATTTT. Its protein product is CSAGGATTDTQYF. The V gene is TRBV29-1, the J gene TRBJ2-3, with 8 bases matching TRBD2. V lost 7 bases and J lost 2; bases outside the gene matches: 5. This CDR3 is 13 amino acids long. Per germline, CDR1 SQVTM and CDR2 ANQGSEA.

The V gene is TRBV11-2, the J gene TRBJ2-1; 8 bases map to TRBD2. Germline assignment: CDR1 SGHAT and CDR2 FQNNGV. With V trimmed by 0 bases and J by 6 bases, 19 bases remained unmatched. This CDR3 comprises 20 residues. The CDR3 loop is CASSLEAPPSGGVPINEQFF. CDR3 DNA: TGTGCCAGCAGCTTAGAAGCTCCTCCTTCGGGGGGGGTCCCGATCAATGAGCAGTTCTTC.

This clonotype was seen a handful of times. V usage is TRBV7-6 and J usage is TRBJ2-1; 8 nucleotides line up with TRBD1. This CDR3 spans 16 amino acids. The V segment lost 5 bases and the J segment 3 bases; nucleotides outside the gene matches: 9. Germline V CDR1 and CDR2: SGHVS, FNYEAQ. The CDR3 DNA sequence: TGTGCCAGCAGCCCACAGACAGGGGCTTTCTACAATGAGCAGTTCTTC. Encoded protein: CASSPQTGAFYNEQFF.

This clonotype was detected only a few times. This sequence joins TRBV28 and TRBJ1-5, with 7 bases identical to TRBD1. V gave up 5 bases and J gave up 7 bases; unmatched junction bases: 8. The germline V gene has CDR1 MDHEN and CDR2 SYDVKM. The CDR3 contains 14 residues. This CDR3 is CASSASQGIQPQHF. The CDR3 coding sequence is TGTGCCAGCAGTGCTTCACAGGGGATCCAGCCCCAGCATTTT.

This clonotype was seen more than once but under ten times. The chain joins TRBV18 to TRBJ1-1; possibly TRBD1 for D (6 bases). V lost 0 bases to trimming and J lost 7 bases, with 15 bases between them. This CDR3 has 15 residues. Germline V gene data show CDR1 as KGHSH and CDR2 as LQKENI. The CDR3 loop is CASSPPIRTTGEAFF. The CDR3 region has the DNA TGTGCCAGCTCACCACCGATACGGACGACAGGTGAAGCTTTCTTT.

In this sample, this clonotype turned up a few times. J is TRBJ2-5 and V is TRBV30; a weak D match, TRBD2 (6 bases). The CDR3 length is 12 residues. Germline loops: CDR1 GTSNPN, CDR2 SVGIG (reference sequence). Trimming left V 3 bases short and J 6 bases short, with 11 bases between. The CDR3 nucleotides read TGTGCCTGGAGCGCGGGAATGAAGACCCAGTACTTC. Encoded protein: CAWSAGMKTQYF.

J is TRBJ2-7 and V is TRBV7-9; TRBD2 might be the D (6 bases). CDR3 size: 14 residues. Germline CDR1 reads SEHNR; CDR2 reads FQNEAQ (reference sequence). Trimming cost V 8 bases and J 3 bases, with 17 bases left between them. CDR3 amino acids: CASPPGEANYEQYF. In DNA, the CDR3 is TGTGCCAGCCCCCCCGGGGAGGCTAACTACGAGCAGTACTTC.

There are many counts of this clonotype. V gene TRBV12-3 or TRBV12-4 combines with J gene TRBJ1-5; the D gene is possibly TRBD1 (6 bases). The CDR3 sequence is 15 residues long. Trimming shortened V by 3 bases and J by 3 bases, and 12 bases separated the two germline ends. CDR3 sequence reads: CASSFMAGANQPQHF. CDR3 coding DNA: TGTGCCAGCAGTTTTATGGCAGGGGCCAATCAGCCCCAGCATTTT.

The chain employs TRBV3-1 and TRBJ1-1; no definite D call. V was shortened by 5 bases and J by 14 bases, with 21 bases between the two germline ends. The CDR3 is 13 residues long. Germline CDR1 LGHDT, CDR2 YNNKEL (reference sequence). DNA of the CDR3: TGTGCCAGCAGCTTGGCGGGTTCGGTCGAGAGCTTCTTT. Translating it yields CASSLAGSVESFF.